This T cell receptor beta chain was sequenced during a study of shared clonotypes between healthy human individuals. Study as a whole: Researchers assigned three CD4 naive, three CD4 memory, two CD8 naive and one CD8 memory plate to each donor.

As for this clone: This sample includes further DNA sequences coding for the same CDR3.

Libraries were prepared by immunoSEQ multiplex PCR; TCRdb keeps only in-frame clonotypes and omits some of them. The sample has over a million clones; 96% are singletons. The CDR3 is made up of 11 amino acids. V lost 2 bases and J 7 bases, leaving 5 bases between the germline ends. Germline V lookup: CDR1 KGHSH, CDR2 LQKENI. The sequence was collected from a man aged 25 to 40 in good health. The sequencing input was naive CD4+ T cells sorted from blood. Stated subset: CD45RA+ positively selected. The genes are TRBV18 and TRBJ1-1; D is undetermined. CDR3 nucleotide sequence: TGTGCCAGCTCACCAGGGAGTGAAGCTTTCTTT. It specifies CASSPGSEAFF.